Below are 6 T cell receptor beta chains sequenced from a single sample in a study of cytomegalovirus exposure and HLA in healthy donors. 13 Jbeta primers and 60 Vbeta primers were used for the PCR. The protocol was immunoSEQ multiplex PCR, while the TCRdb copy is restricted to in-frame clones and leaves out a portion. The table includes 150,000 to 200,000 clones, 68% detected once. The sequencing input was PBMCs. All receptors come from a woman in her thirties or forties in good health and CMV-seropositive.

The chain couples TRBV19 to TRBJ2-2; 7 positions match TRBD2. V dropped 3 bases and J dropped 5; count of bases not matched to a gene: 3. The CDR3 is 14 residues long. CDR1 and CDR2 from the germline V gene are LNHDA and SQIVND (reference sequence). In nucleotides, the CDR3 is TGTGCCAGTAGTATTGGGGGAGGGACCGGGGAGCTGTTTTTT. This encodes CASSIGGGTGELFF.

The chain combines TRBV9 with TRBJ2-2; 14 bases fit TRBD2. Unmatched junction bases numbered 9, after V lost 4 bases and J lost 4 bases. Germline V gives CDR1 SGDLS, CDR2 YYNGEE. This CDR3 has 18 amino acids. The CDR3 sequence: CASSTGLAGAFVTGELFF. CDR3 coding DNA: TGTGCCAGCAGCACGGGACTAGCGGGAGCTTTCGTCACCGGGGAGCTGTTTTTT. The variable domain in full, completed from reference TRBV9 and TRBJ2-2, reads DSGVTQTPKHLITATGQRVTLRCSPRSGDLSVYWYQQSLDQGLQFLIQYYNGEERAKGNILERFSAQQFPDLHSELNLSSLELGDSALYFCASSTGLAGAFVTGELFFGEGSRLTVL.

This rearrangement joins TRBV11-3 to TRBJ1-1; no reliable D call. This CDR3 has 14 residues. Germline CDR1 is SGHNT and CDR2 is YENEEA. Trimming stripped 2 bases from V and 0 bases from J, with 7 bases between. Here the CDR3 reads CASSLSGVNTEAFF. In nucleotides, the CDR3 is TGTGCCAGCAGCTTATCCGGGGTGAACACTGAAGCTTTCTTT.

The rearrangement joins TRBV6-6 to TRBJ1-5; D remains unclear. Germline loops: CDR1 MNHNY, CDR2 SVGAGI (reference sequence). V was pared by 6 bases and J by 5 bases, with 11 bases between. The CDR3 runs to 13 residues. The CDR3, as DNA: TGTGCCAGCAGCCTTAGCGGGGATCAGCCCCAGCATTTT. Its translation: CASSLSGDQPQHF.

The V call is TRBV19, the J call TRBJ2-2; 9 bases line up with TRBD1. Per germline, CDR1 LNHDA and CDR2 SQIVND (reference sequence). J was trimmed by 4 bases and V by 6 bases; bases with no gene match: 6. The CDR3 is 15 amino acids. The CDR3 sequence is CASRKLTGGTGELFF. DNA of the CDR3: TGTGCCAGTAGAAAGCTGACAGGGGGCACCGGGGAGCTGTTTTTT.

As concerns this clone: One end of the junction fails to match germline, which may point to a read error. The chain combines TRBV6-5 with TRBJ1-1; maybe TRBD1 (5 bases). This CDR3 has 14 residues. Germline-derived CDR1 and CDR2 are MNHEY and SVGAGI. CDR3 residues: CAGSSRAGRGEAFF. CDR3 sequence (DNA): TGTGCCGGCAGTTCGAGGGCAGGGAGGGGCGAAGCTTTCTTT.